The entry below gives a single T cell receptor beta chain sequence along with its context. Its antigen has not been determined. Relative to the germline gene, one junction end is altered; a read error may explain this. Stable Graves' hyperthyroidism was defined as no progression to ophthalmopathy during 18 months of follow-up. The hyperthyroidism patients were between 18 and 65 years old and newly diagnosed, with a disease duration of less than 2 months. The study excluded patients with uncontrolled infections, other autoimmune diseases, pregnancy or lactation. Diagnoses were established on the basis of clinical symptoms, serum thyroxine and TRAb, thyroid ultrasound, and orbital computed tomography. PBMCs were isolated from around 10 ml of fresh peripheral blood by Ficoll-Paque density gradient centrifugation. Total RNA was extracted with Trizol reagent, and quality was checked on an Agilent 2100 Bioanalyzer.

From its cysteine to its phenylalanine, the CDR3 spans 10 amino acids. Kept here is only the CDR3 DNA, which spans 30 bases and is read in frame from base 1. Via the germline V gene (reference sequence), CDR1 is DFQATT and CDR2 SNEGSKA. The data are from a study of T cells in Graves' hyperthyroidism and ophthalmopathy (dated by TCRdb to about 2019). Background for the entire study: Peripheral blood was collected at initial diagnosis, before any treatment. TCR V-J signatures able to tell the groups apart were searched for in a discovery cohort of 100 patients, of whom around 42 had Graves' ophthalmopathy and 55 to 65 had stable Graves' hyperthyroidism. Prospective prediction of ophthalmopathy was tested in an independent validation cohort consisting of 18 hyperthyroidism patients and some 16 patients who later progressed to ophthalmopathy. For training and testing, the 100 or so patients in the discovery cohort were randomly divided in a 7:3 ratio. In addition, the study compared T-cell repertoires in thyroid tissue and in blood from five to seven Graves' hyperthyroidism patients. Following sampling, methimazole starting at 30 mg daily was given to hyperthyroidism patients, and high-dose intravenous methylprednisolone was given to ophthalmopathy patients. The paper reports TCR Vbeta CDR3 sequencing of roughly 140 peripheral blood samples: over 40 ophthalmopathy, around 80 hyperthyroidism and around 17 progressor patients. The study at large found these results: In validation, the model predicted progression to ophthalmopathy a median of about 5.9 months before onset, with about 64% sensitivity and nearly 75% specificity. No statistical method was used to set the sample size in advance, and investigators knew the group allocation. Most expanded thyroid clonotypes (frequency above 0.001) were also detected in blood, suggesting blood repertoires may reflect thyroid immune responses. Ophthalmopathy was separated from stable hyperthyroidism by a 13 V-J signature model, with approximately 89% sensitivity and approximately 84% specificity obtained in cross-validation and 80%/75% obtained in testing.

The TCR beta CDR3 regions were amplified from the RNA transcripts. The TCR CDR3 was subjected to a first round of RT-PCR using the HTBI primer set and the Qiagen OneStep RT-PCR kit. Libraries were constructed in a second round of multiplex PCR, after which size selection and purification were performed. Libraries were sequenced paired-end with 100 bp reads on an Illumina HiSeq2000. Turning to the authors' computational methods: SOAPnuke was used to process the raw data, removing reads that contained adapters or uncalled bases, had a mean Phred below 15, or lacked an exact match to the constant primer or identifier. COPE v1.2.5 was used to merge the high-quality paired reads, and each unique nucleotide sequence was defined as a clonotype. MiTCR v1.1 was used to align clonotypes to the IMGT TRBV, TRBD and TRBJ reference segments. Analysis was restricted to V-J combinations with a frequency above 0.0001, which covered roughly 99% of repertoires. A TCS score was defined as the ratio of F50 (clonal expansion) to E x V (chaos), with BLOSUM62-based TCRdist applied between CDR3 peptides within each V-J. Welch's t-statistics and random forest reduced roughly 540 V-J features to roughly 13, which were used in a naive Bayes classifier (R e1071). Starting from the raw public reads, TCRdb applied fastp trimming at Q25, assembled clones with MiXCR and retained in-frame beta chains. Merged by CDR3 protein, the rows form single entries marked with the most common genes and DNA. The authors' filters were not applied to this entry. The sample table shows roughly 420,000 distinct CDR3 sequences, and 15% to 17% are seen once. The ten top clones hold 13% to 15% of the sample.

Sequenced material: blood. This receptor was identified in a woman aged 18 to 35 with Graves' hyperthyroidism. The sequence joins TRBV20-1 to TRBJ1-2; the D gene is not confidently resolved. The CDR3 amino acid sequence is: CSSRVIGYTF. The nucleotides read TGCAGTTCTAGGGTCATTGGCTACACCTTC.